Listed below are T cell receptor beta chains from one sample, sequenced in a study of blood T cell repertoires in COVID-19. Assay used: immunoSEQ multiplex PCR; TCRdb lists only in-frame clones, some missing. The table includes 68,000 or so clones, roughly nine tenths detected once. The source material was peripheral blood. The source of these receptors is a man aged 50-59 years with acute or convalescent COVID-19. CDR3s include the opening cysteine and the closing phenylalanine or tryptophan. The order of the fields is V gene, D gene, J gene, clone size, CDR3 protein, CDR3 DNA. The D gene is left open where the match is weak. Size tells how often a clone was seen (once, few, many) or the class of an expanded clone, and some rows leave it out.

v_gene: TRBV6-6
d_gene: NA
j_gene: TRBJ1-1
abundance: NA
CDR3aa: CASSDFGGVHTEAFF
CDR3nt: TGTGCCAGCAGTGATTTTGGAGGGGTCCACACTGAAGCTTTCTTT

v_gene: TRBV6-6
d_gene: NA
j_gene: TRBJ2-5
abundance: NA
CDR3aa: CASSYSITGSQETQYF
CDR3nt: TGTGCCAGCAGTTACTCGATAACGGGAAGTCAAGAGACCCAGTACTTC

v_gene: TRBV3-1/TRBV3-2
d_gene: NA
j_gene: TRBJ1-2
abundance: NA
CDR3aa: CASSQGYSYGYTF
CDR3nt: TGTGCCAGCAGCCAAGGCTACTCCTATGGCTACACCTTC

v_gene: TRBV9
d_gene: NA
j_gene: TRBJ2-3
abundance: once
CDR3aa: CASSRSGDRTDTQYF
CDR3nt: TGTGCCAGCAGCCGTAGCGGAGACCGCACAGATACGCAGTATTTT

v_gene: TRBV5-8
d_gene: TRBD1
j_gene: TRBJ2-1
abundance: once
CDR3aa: CASSFGRGFDNEQFF
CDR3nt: TGTGCCAGCAGCTTCGGCAGGGGGTTCGACAATGAGCAGTTCTTC

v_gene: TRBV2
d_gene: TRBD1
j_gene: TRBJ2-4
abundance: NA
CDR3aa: CASSVLQGSHIQYF
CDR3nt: TGTGCCAGCAGTGTGTTACAGGGGAGCCACATTCAGTACTTC

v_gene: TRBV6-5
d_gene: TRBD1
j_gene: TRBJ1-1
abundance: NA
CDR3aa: CASSTGQGNTEAFF
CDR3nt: TGTGCCAGCAGTACGGGACAGGGGAACACTGAAGCTTTCTTT

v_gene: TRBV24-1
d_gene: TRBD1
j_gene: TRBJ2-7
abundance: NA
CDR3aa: CATSETGTGVPEQYF
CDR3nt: TGTGCCACCAGTGAAACCGGGACAGGGGTTCCCGAGCAGTACTTC

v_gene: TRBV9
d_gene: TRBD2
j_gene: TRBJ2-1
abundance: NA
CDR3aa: CASSIKNSGRAYNEQFF
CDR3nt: TGTGCCAGCAGCATCAAGAATAGCGGGAGGGCCTACAATGAGCAGTTCTTC

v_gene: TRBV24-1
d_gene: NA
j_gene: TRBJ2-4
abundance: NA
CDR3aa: CATSASGDAKNIQYF
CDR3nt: TGTGCCACCAGTGCCTCAGGGGACGCCAAAAACATTCAGTACTTC

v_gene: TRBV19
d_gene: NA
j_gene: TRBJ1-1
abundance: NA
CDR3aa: CASSPLFDTEAFF
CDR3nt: TGTGCCAGTAGTCCCCTCTTTGACACTGAAGCTTTCTTT

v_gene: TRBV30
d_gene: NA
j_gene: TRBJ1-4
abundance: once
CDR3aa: CAWDPGLLNEKLFF
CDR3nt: TGTGCCTGGGATCCGGGACTGCTAAATGAAAAACTGTTTTTT

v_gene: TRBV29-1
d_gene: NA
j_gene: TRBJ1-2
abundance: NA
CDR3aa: CSVATLGGSDGYTF
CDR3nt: TGCAGCGTTGCAACCCTGGGGGGATCGGATGGCTACACCTTC

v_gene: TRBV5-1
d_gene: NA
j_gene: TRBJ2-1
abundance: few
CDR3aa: CASSLRGLSYNEQFF
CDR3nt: TGCGCCAGCAGCTTAAGGGGCCTCTCCTACAATGAGCAGTTCTTC

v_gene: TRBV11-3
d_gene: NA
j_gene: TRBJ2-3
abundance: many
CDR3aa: CASSLGQGFSTDTQYF
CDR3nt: TGTGCCAGCAGCTTGGGTCAGGGTTTTAGCACAGATACGCAGTATTTT

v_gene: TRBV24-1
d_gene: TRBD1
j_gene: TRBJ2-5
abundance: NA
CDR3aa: CATSDPGQGGETQYF
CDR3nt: TGTGCCACCAGTGACCCCGGACAGGGAGGCGAGACCCAGTACTTC

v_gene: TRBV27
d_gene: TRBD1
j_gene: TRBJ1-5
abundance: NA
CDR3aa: CASSKTGGSNQPQHF
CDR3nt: TGTGCCAGCAGTAAGACAGGGGGGAGCAATCAGCCCCAGCATTTT

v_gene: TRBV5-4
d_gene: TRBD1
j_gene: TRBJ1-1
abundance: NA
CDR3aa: CASSSTGDREAFF
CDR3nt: TGTGCCAGCAGCTCCACGGGGGACAGGGAAGCTTTCTTT

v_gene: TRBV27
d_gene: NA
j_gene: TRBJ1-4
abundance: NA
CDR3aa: CASSLYGYGTNEKLFF
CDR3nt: TGTGCCAGCAGTTTATACGGGTACGGAACTAATGAAAAACTGTTTTTT

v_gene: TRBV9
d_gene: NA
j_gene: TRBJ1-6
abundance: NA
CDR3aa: CASSERQATYNSPLHF
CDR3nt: TGTGCCAGCAGCGAGAGACAAGCCACTTATAATTCACCCCTCCACTTT

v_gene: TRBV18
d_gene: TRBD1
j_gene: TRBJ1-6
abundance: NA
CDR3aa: CASSPGTGNRSPLHF
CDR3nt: TGTGCCAGCTCACCAGGGACAGGGAATCGTTCACCCCTCCACTTT

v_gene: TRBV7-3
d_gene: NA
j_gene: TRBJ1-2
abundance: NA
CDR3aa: CASSLDSTGPWGYTF
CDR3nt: TGTGCCAGCAGCTTAGATAGCACAGGCCCCTGGGGCTACACCTTC

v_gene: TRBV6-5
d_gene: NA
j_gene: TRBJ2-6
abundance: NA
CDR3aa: CASSRVRTGANVLTF
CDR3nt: TGTGCCAGCAGCCGCGTCCGCACTGGGGCCAACGTCCTGACTTTC

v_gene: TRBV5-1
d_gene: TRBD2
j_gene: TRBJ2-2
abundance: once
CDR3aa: CASRRAGTTNTGELFF
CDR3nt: TGCGCCAGCAGGAGAGCCGGGACTACTAACACCGGGGAGCTGTTTTTT

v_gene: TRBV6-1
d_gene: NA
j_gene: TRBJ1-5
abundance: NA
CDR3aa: CASSEAHSSHQPQHF
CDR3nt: TGTGCCAGCAGTGAAGCGCACAGCTCACATCAGCCCCAGCATTTT

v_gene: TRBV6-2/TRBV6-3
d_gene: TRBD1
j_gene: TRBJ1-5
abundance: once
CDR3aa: CASSSPPSPGQVYNQPQHF
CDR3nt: TGTGCCAGCAGTTCCCCTCCCTCCCCGGGACAGGTCTACAATCAGCCCCAGCATTTT

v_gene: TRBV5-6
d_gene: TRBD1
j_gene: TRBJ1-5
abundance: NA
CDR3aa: CASSLTGATQPQHF
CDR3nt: TGTGCCAGCAGCTTGACAGGGGCCACTCAGCCCCAGCATTTT

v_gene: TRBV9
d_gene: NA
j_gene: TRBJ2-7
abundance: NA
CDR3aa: CASSVATNSYEQYF
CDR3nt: TGTGCCAGCAGCGTAGCGACAAACTCCTACGAGCAGTACTTC

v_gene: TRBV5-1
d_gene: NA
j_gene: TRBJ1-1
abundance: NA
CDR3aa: CASRQGTMNTEAFF
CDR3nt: TGCGCCAGCAGACAGGGTACGATGAACACTGAAGCTTTCTTT